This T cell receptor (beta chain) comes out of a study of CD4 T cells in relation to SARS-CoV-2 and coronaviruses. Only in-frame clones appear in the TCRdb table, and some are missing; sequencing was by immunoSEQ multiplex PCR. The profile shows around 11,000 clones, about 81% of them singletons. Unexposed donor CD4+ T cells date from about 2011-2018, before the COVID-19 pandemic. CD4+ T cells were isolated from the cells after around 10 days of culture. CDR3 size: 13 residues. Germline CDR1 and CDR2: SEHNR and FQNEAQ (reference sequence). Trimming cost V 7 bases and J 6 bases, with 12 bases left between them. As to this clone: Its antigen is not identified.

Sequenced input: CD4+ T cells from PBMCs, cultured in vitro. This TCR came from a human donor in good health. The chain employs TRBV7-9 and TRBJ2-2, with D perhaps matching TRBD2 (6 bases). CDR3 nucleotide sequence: TGTGCCAGCACCCCACCGGGGGCCGGGGAGCTGTTTTTT. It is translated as CASTPPGAGELFF.